The T cell receptor (beta chain) under discussion was sequenced for a study of pediatric ulcerative colitis. The wider study: Disease was pancolitis in several and left-sided in two, histology-confirmed.

Only in-frame clones appear in the TCRdb table, and some are missing; sequencing was by immunoSEQ multiplex PCR. Among about 36,000 clones listed, roughly 72% were seen once. CDR1 and CDR2 from the germline V gene are LNHDA and SQIVND (reference sequence). The trim removed 5 bases at V and 5 bases at J, leaving 2 bases unmatched. The CDR3 covers 14 residues. Rectal tissue came from one to two pinch biopsies taken at colonoscopy. The chain employs TRBV19 and TRBJ2-7; 14 nucleotides agree with TRBD2. The clonotype was recovered from a boy younger than 18 with moderate ulcerative colitis. The sequencing input was gut tissue. The CDR3 reads CASSGGLAGDEQYF. The CDR3 DNA is TGTGCCAGTAGTGGGGGACTAGCGGGAGACGAGCAGTACTTC.